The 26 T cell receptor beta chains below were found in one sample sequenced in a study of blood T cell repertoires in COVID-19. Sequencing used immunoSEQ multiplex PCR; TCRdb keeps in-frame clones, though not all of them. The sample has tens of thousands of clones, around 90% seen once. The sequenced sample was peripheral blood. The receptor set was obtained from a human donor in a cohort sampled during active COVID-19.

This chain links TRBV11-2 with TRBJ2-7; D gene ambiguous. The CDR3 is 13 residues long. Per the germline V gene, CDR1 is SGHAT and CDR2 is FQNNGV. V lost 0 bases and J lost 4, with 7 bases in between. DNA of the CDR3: TGTGCCAGCAGCTTAGATTATAGATACGAGCAGTACTTC. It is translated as CASSLDYRYEQYF.

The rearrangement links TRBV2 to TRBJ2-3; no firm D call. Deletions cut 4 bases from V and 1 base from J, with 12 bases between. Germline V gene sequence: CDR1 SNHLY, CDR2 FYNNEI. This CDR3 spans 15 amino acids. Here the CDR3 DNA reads TGTGCCAGCAGTGGGCTCCCGCCCGGCACAGATACGCAGTATTTT. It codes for CASSGLPPGTDTQYF.

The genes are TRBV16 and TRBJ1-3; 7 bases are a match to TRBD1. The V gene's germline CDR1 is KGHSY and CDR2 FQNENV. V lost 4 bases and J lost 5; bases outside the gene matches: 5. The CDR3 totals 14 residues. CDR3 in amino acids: CASSPGGSRNTIYF. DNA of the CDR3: TGTGCCAGCAGCCCAGGGGGAAGTAGAAACACCATATATTTT.

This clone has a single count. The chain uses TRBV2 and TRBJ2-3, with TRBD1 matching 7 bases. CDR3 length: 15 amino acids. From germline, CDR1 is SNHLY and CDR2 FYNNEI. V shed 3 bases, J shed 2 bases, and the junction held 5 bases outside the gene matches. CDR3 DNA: TGTGCCAGCAGTGACGTGGGGACAGACACAGATACGCAGTATTTT. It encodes CASSDVGTDTDTQYF.

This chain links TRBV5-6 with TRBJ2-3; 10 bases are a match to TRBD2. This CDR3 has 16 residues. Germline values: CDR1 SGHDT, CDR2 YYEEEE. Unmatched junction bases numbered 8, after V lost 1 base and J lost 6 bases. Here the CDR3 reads CASSLSTSGVVDTQYF. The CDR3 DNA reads TGTGCCAGCAGCTTGAGTACTAGCGGGGTGGTGGATACGCAGTATTTT.

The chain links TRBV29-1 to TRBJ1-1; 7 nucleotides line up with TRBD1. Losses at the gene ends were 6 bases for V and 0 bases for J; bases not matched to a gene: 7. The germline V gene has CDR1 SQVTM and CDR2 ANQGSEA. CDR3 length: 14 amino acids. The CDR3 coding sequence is TGCAGCGTGGGACAGTTAATGATGAACACTGAAGCTTTCTTT. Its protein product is CSVGQLMMNTEAFF.

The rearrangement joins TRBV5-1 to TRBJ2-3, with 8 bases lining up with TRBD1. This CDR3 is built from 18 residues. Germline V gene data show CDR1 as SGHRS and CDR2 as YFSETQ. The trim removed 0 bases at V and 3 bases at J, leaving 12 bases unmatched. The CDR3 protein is CASSLGALSGGPTDTQYF. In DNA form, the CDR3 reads TGCGCCAGCAGCTTGGGAGCGTTATCAGGGGGCCCTACAGATACGCAGTATTTT.

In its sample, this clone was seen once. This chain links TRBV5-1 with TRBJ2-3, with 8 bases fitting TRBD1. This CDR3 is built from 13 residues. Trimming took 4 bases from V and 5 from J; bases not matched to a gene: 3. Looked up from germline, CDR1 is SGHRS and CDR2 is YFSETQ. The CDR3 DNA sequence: TGCGCCAGCAGCACTGACAGGGGAGATACGCAGTATTTT. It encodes CASSTDRGDTQYF.

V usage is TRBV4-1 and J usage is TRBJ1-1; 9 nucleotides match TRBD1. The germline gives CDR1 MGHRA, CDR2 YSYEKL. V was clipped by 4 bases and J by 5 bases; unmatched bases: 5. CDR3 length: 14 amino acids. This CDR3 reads CASSPLTGGTEAFF. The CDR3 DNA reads TGCGCCAGCAGCCCGCTGACAGGGGGAACTGAAGCTTTCTTT.

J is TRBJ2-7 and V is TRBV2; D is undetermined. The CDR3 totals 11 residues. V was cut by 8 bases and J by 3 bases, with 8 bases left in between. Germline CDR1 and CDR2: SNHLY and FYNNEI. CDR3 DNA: TGTGCCAGCTCTAATCTCTACGAGCAGTACTTC. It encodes CASSNLYEQYF.

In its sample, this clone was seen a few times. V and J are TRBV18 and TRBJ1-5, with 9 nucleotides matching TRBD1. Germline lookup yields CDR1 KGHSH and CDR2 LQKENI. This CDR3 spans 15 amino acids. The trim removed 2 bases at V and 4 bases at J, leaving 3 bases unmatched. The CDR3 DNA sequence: TGTGCCAGCTCACCAACAGGGGGCCCAAATCAGCCCCAGCATTTT. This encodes CASSPTGGPNQPQHF.

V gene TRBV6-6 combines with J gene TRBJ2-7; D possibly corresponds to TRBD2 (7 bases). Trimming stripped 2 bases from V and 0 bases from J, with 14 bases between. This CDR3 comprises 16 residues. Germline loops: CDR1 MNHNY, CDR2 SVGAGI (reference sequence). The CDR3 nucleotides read TGTGCCAGCAGTTACGAAAGGGGGGGCCGCTCCTACGAGCAGTACTTC. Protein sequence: CASSYERGGRSYEQYF.

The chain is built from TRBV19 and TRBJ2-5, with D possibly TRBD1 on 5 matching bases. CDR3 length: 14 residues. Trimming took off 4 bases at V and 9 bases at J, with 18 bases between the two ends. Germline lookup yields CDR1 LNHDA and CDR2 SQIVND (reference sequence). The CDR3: CASSTSAGLWPQYF. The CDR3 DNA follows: TGTGCCAGTAGTACCTCGGCAGGGTTATGGCCCCAGTACTTC.

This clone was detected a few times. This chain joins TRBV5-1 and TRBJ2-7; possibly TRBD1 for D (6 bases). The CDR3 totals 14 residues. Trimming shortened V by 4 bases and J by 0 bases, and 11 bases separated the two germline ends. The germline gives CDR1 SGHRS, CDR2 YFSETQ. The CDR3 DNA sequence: TGCGCCAGCAGCCTAACAGGGACCTCCTACGAGCAGTACTTC. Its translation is CASSLTGTSYEQYF.

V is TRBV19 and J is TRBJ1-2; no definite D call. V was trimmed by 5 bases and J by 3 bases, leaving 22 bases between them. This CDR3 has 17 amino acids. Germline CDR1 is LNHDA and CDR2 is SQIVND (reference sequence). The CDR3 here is CASSAKPKKGGDYGYTF. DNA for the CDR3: TGTGCCAGTAGTGCAAAGCCCAAAAAAGGAGGTGACTATGGCTACACCTTC.

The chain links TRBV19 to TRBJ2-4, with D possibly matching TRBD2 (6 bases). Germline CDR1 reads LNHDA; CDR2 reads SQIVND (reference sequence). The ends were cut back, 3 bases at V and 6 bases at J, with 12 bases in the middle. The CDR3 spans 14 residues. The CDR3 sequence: CASSIWGLLNIQYF. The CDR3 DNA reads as TGTGCCAGTAGTATTTGGGGACTCTTAAACATTCAGTACTTC.

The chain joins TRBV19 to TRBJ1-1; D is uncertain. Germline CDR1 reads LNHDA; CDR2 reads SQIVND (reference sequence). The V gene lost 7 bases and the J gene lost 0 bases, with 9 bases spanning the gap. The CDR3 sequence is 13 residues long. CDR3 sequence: CASTRDLNTEAFF. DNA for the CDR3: TGTGCCAGTACGAGAGATTTGAACACTGAAGCTTTCTTT. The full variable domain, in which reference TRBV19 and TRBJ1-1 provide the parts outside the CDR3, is DGGITQSPKYLFRKEGQNVTLSCEQNLNHDAMYWYRQDPGQGLRLIYYSQIVNDFQKGDIAEGYSVSREKKESFPLTVTSAQKNPTAFYLCASTRDLNTEAFFGQGTRLTVV.

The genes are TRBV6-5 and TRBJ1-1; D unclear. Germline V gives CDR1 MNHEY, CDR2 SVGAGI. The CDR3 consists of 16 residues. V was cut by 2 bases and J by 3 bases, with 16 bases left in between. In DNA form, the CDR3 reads TGTGCCAGCAGTTACGGCAGAAGTAGCCGGGACACTGAAGCTTTCTTT. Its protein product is CASSYGRSSRDTEAFF.

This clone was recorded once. CDR3 amino acids: CASTPDTGNYGYTF. The CDR3 nucleotides are TGCGCCAGCACCCCTGACACAGGGAACTATGGCTACACCTTC. The V gene is TRBV4-1, the J gene TRBJ1-2; a weak D match, TRBD1 (6 bases). CDR3 length equals 14 residues. V was pared by 7 bases and J by 2 bases, with 14 bases between. Germline values: CDR1 MGHRA, CDR2 YSYEKL.

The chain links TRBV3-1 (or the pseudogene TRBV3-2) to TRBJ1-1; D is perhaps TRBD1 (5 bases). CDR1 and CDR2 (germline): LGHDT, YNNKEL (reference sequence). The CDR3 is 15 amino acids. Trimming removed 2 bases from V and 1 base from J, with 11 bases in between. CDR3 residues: CASSQSTAQNTEAFF. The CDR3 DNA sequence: TGTGCCAGCAGCCAATCGACAGCCCAGAACACTGAAGCTTTCTTT.

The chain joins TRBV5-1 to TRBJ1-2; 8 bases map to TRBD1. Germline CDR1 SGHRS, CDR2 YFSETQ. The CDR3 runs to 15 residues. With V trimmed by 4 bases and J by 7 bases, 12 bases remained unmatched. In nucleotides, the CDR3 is TGCGCCAGCAGCCCCGACAGGGGAGGTAGTGGTGGCTACACCTTC. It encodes CASSPDRGGSGGYTF.

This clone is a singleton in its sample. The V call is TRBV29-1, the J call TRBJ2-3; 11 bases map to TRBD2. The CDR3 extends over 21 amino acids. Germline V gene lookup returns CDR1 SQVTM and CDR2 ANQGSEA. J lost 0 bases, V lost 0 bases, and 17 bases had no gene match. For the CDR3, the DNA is TGCAGCGTTGAAGATCTTCACTGGCTAGCGGGAGGACAAGGTAGCACAGATACGCAGTATTTT. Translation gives CSVEDLHWLAGGQGSTDTQYF.

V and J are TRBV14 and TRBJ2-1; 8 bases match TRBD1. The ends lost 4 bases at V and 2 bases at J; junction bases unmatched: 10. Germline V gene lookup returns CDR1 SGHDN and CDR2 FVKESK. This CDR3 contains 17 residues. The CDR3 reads CASSPMGGQGAYNEQFF. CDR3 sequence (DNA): TGTGCCAGCAGCCCGATGGGCGGACAGGGAGCCTACAATGAGCAGTTCTTC.

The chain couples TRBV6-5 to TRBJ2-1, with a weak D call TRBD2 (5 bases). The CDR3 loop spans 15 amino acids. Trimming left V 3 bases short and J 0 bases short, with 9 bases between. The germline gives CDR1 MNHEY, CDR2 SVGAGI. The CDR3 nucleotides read TGTGCCAGCAGTTATGGGGAGAGCTCCTACAATGAGCAGTTCTTC. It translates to CASSYGESSYNEQFF.

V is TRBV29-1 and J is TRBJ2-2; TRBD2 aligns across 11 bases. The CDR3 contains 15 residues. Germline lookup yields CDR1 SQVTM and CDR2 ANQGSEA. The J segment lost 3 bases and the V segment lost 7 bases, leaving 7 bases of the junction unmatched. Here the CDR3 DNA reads TGCAGCGCCATACTAGCGGGGGAACACACCGGGGAGCTGTTTTTT. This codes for CSAILAGEHTGELFF.

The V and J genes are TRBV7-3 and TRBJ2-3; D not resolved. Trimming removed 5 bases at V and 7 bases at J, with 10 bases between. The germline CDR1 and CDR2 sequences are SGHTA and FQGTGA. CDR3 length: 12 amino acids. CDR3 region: CASSAERNTQYF. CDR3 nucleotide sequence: TGTGCCAGCAGCGCTGAGAGGAATACGCAGTATTTT.